This TCR beta chain was recorded in a study of T cells after yellow fever vaccination. V gave up 0 bases and J gave up 5 bases, with 13 bases separating them. This CDR3 has 16 residues. CDR1 MNHEY and CDR2 SMNVEV come from the germline V gene (reference sequence). TCRdb used MiXCR to reprocess the 5' RACE reads, holding one entry per CDR3 protein. The sample consists of approximately 260,000 distinct CDR3 sequences, 10% to 15% of them appearing once. There are a few counts of this clonotype. The chain combines TRBV27 with TRBJ2-2; perhaps TRBD2 as D (6 bases). The sequencing here drew on CD4+ T cells sorted from PBMCs, taken 45 days after the yellow fever booster vaccination. This clonotype originated in a man younger than 40 who received the YFV17D yellow fever vaccine. DNA of the CDR3: TGTGCCAGCAGTTTATCAGCGGGTGGGGCGACCGGGGAGCTGTTTTTT. Its protein product is CASSLSAGGATGELFF.